Listed here are 10 T cell receptor beta chains from one sample, sequenced in a study of blood T cell repertoires in COVID-19. Profiled with immunoSEQ multiplex PCR; TCRdb holds only in-frame clones, not every one. The sample includes 120,000 to 150,000 clones, roughly 90% of them seen just once. Sample: PBMCs or T cells enriched from blood (not recorded which). The receptor source for this set is a woman in her twenties or thirties with acute COVID-19.

This clone occurred once. V gene TRBV2 combines with J gene TRBJ1-5; possibly TRBD1 for D (5 bases). Germline assignment: CDR1 SNHLY and CDR2 FYNNEI. The V end lost 8 bases, the J end lost 4 bases, and 15 bases lay between the germline ends. The CDR3 runs to 14 residues. The CDR3 nucleotides read TGTGCCAGCTCGGGCCAGGGTACTAATCAGCCCCAGCATTTT. Translating gives CASSGQGTNQPQHF.

The rearrangement joins TRBV3-1 (or the pseudogene TRBV3-2) to TRBJ2-7; 9 nucleotides match TRBD2. Germline assignment: CDR1 LGHDT and CDR2 YNNKEL (reference sequence). The CDR3 contains 13 residues. V was pared by 6 bases and J by 10 bases, with 10 bases of the junction left unmatched. CDR3 in DNA: TGTGCCAGCAGTTCCACCTTAGCGGGGGAACAGTACTTC. Residues: CASSSTLAGEQYF.

V and J are TRBV6-5 and TRBJ2-4; D is unresolved. The CDR3 runs 14 residues. V was pared by 6 bases and J by 7 bases, with 16 bases between. The germline CDR1 and CDR2 sequences are MNHEY and SVGAGI. CDR3 sequence reads: CASRTPINGNIQYF. In nucleotides, the CDR3 is TGTGCCAGCAGAACCCCAATAAATGGCAACATTCAGTACTTC.

This chain connects TRBV14 to TRBJ2-1; 8 bases agree with TRBD2. Germline V gives CDR1 SGHDN, CDR2 FVKESK. V lost 4 bases, J lost 9 bases, and 5 bases stayed unmatched. The CDR3 extends over 13 amino acids. The CDR3 nucleotides read TGTGCCAGCAGCCCGCGGCTAGCGGGTGAGCAGTTCTTC. The encoded protein is CASSPRLAGEQFF.

The chain carries TRBV28 and TRBJ2-5; the match to TRBD2 covers 8 bases. This CDR3 contains 16 residues. V lost 1 base to trimming and J lost 5 bases; unmatched junction nucleotides: 9. CDR1 MDHEN and CDR2 SYDVKM come from the germline V gene. The CDR3 loop is CASSLSGGLDGETQYF. The CDR3 bases are TGTGCCAGCAGTTTATCGGGGGGACTAGACGGGGAGACCCAGTACTTC.

The V call is TRBV10-3, the J call TRBJ2-2, with 8 bases lining up with TRBD1. Losses at the gene ends were 5 bases for V and 1 base for J; bases not matched to a gene: 3. Germline lookup yields CDR1 ENHRY and CDR2 SYGVKD. CDR3 length equals 15 residues. The CDR3 spells CAISLGTGNTGELFF. Here the CDR3 DNA reads TGTGCCATCAGTCTAGGGACAGGGAACACCGGGGAGCTGTTTTTT.

The chain employs TRBV25-1 and TRBJ2-7; 7 nucleotides align to TRBD1. After removal of 4 bases from V and 3 bases from J, the junction contained 3 bases not matched to a gene. CDR1 and CDR2 (germline): MGHDK, SYGVNS. This CDR3 contains 13 residues. Here the CDR3 reads CASSAGGVYEQYF. The CDR3 region has the DNA TGTGCCAGCAGTGCAGGGGGAGTCTACGAGCAGTACTTC.

The V call is TRBV5-1, the J call TRBJ2-3; D call uncertain. The CDR3 is made up of 15 amino acids. The ends were cut back, 2 bases at V and 1 base at J, with 11 bases in the middle. In germline, CDR1 is SGHRS, CDR2 YFSETQ. CDR3 loop: CASSFLPVGTDTQYF. CDR3 in DNA: TGCGCCAGCAGCTTCCTGCCAGTCGGCACAGATACGCAGTATTTT. Supplemented by reference TRBV5-1 and TRBJ2-3, the full variable domain reads KAGVTQTPRYLIKTRGQQVTLSCSPISGHRSVSWYQQTPGQGLQFLFEYFSETQRNKGNFPGRFSGRQFSNSRSEMNVSTLELGDSALYLCASSFLPVGTDTQYFGPGTRLTVL.

The V and J genes are TRBV7-9 and TRBJ1-1; D might be TRBD1 (5 bases). V was pared by 1 base and J by 2 bases, with 11 bases between. The CDR3 loop spans 15 amino acids. Germline CDR1 and CDR2: SEHNR and FQNEAQ (reference sequence). In DNA form, the CDR3 reads TGTGCCAGCAGCTTAGTAGGGGATCCCAACACTGAAGCTTTCTTT. Translated: CASSLVGDPNTEAFF. Full variable domain (remainder filled in from reference TRBV7-9 and TRBJ1-1): DTGVSQNPRHKITKRGQNVTFRCDPISEHNRLYWYRQTLGQGPEFLTYFQNEAQLEKSRLLSDRFSAERPKGSFSTLEIQRTEQGDSAMYLCASSLVGDPNTEAFFGQGTRLTVV.

The chain recombines TRBV4-3 with TRBJ2-3; 11 bases agree with TRBD2. The V segment lost 2 bases and the J segment 4 bases; nucleotides outside the gene matches: 2. Germline values: CDR1 LGHNA, CDR2 YSLEER. The CDR3 runs to 15 residues. The CDR3 DNA follows: TGCGCCAGCAGCCAACTAGCGGGAGGACCAGATACGCAGTATTTT. Amino acid sequence: CASSQLAGGPDTQYF.